This TCR beta chain stems from a study of T-cell memory formation after mild COVID-19. Whole-study findings and limits: Mainly CM and EM harbored the contracting CD4+ clones; mainly EMRA harbored the CD8+ ones. Among clones peaking at day 37 in the second wave, SARS-CoV-2 specificity remained unconfirmed. Clones that contracted from day 15 to 85 were balanced CD4/CD8, while later expanders leaned CD4+.

The 5'RACE method, run with constant-segment primers, produced TCR alpha and TCR beta cDNA libraries (carrying sample barcodes and UMIs). A single record per CDR3 protein comes from TCRdb applying MiXCR to the 5' RACE reads. The sample holds roughly 510,000 distinct CDR3 sequences; about 18% are singletons and the top ten take roughly 7.8%. In regard to this clonotype: Its antigen remains unidentified.

The TCR originated in an adult woman who had mild COVID-19 (a few samples of this study predate the infection). Cell type and time point are not known. The sequenced sample consisted of PBMCs or a T cell subset sorted from them (not recorded which).

CDR3 region: CASTPAPIPNTGELFF. In DNA form, the CDR3 reads TGTGCCAGCACCCCCGCACCAATCCCGAACACCGGGGAGCTGTTTTTT. The chain employs TRBV3-1 and TRBJ2-2, with D hard to call. The CDR3 has 16 amino acids. The germline CDR1 and CDR2 sequences are LGHDT and YNNKEL (reference sequence). V dropped 7 bases and J dropped 0 bases, with 15 bases sitting between them.